Described below is a single TCR beta chain sequence and its context. Its target is not known. The time point: recipient sample about 28 days before transplant, after cytoreduction. This sample is drawn from a study of T cell clonotyping in hematopoietic cell transplantation. Across the whole study: Pretransplant recipient samples were taken after cytoreduction. Notes on the study in general: No sorting was done, leaving CD4 and CD8 contributions mixed. Few recipient clonotypes overlapped donors; over 95% were de novo at given depth. Pathologically expanded recipient clonotypes increased progressively from day 30 to day 180 as diversity fell.

Method: immunoSEQ multiplex PCR; TCRdb's copy keeps in-frame clones and lacks some. Among 35,000 to 50,000 clones listed, 85% were seen once. With 6 bases removed from V and 5 bases from J, the gap between germline ends came to 16 bases. Germline CDR1 and CDR2: LNHDA and SQIVND (reference sequence). The length of the CDR3 is 14 residues. The source is a man in his 60s with acute myeloid leukemia. Some clones in this sample may be carry-over from other donors' samples. The sample consisted of peripheral blood mononuclear cells, taken before stem cell transplant. The genes are TRBV19 and TRBJ1-2; D is unclear. This CDR3 is CASSSTGRSYGYTF. The DNA of the CDR3 is TGTGCCAGTAGCTCGACTGGACGAAGTTATGGCTACACCTTC.